The sample holds a few counts of the clone carrying this T cell receptor beta chain. TCRdb re-analysed the RT-PCR reads in MiXCR, keeping a single row per CDR3 protein. The sample includes 550,000 to 750,000 distinct CDR3 sequences, more than 13% of them seen just once. V gave up 2 bases and J gave up 2 bases; unmatched junction bases: 9. Germline loops: CDR1 SGHAT, CDR2 FQNNGV. The CDR3 has 17 residues. Sequencing used memory CD4+ T cells from blood. This clonotype was obtained from a female donor in good health, serving as a healthy control. The rearrangement joins TRBV11-2 to TRBJ2-7; 10 bases are shared with TRBD2. The CDR3: CASSLFSSGRRAYEQYF. CDR3 DNA sequence: TGTGCCAGCAGCTTATTTTCTAGCGGGAGAAGGGCCTACGAGCAGTACTTC.